These 19 T cell receptor beta chains share one sample of origin, sequenced in a study of regulatory T cells in long-lasting Graves disease (dated by TCRdb to about 2021). The receptor library was made with multiplex PCR. The sequencer was an Illumina HiSeq 4000. CDR3 regions were amplified by Arm-PCR with iRepertoire HTBI primers to construct TCR beta libraries. TCRdb reprocessing: public reads trimmed at Q25 with fastp, clones called with MiXCR, in-frame beta chains kept. Every CDR3 protein is listed once, alongside the most common genes and DNA of its rows. This sample has about 430,000 distinct CDR3 sequences in its table, and around 16% of those were observed once. Of the sample, roughly 7.7% falls within the top ten clones. What the time point label conveys for this sample: newly diagnosed GD, antithyroid drugs for less than 3 months. For both TCR sequencing and RNA sequencing, RNA was extracted from PBMCs in TRIzol.

This sample was also put to use in a study of T cells in Graves' hyperthyroidism and ophthalmopathy.

Sample: peripheral blood mononuclear cells (PBMCs), taken at new diagnosis, from a patient treated with antithyroid drugs. The source of these receptors is a woman aged 40 to 50 with Graves disease. Donor details come from another sample of the same person, matched by shared clones.

This clonotype was found a few times. The chain couples TRBV5-1 to TRBJ2-1; either TRBD1 or TRBD2 may supply D (5 bases each). The CDR3 has 13 residues. Trimming cost V 5 bases and J 3 bases, with 9 bases left between them. Germline V gives CDR1 SGHRS, CDR2 YFSETQ. The CDR3 DNA is TGCGCCAGCAGAGAGGGGATCTACAATGAGCAGTTCTTC. Translating gives CASREGIYNEQFF.

This clonotype was counted ten times or more. This chain links TRBV20-1 with TRBJ2-7, with D possibly TRBD1 on 5 matching bases. The V and J ends lost 0 bases and 2 bases respectively, with 17 bases between them. CDR1 and CDR2 from the germline V gene are DFQATT and SNEGSKA (reference sequence). This CDR3 has 16 residues. CDR3 DNA sequence: TGCAGTGCTAGAGATTCCCAGGGTCAGCATCCCTACGAGCAGTACTTC. Its translation is CSARDSQGQHPYEQYF.

This clonotype has a count of ten or more. The CDR3 protein is CSTHLSSYNEQFF. CDR3 DNA sequence: TGCAGTACACACCTGAGCTCCTACAATGAGCAGTTCTTC. The genes are TRBV20-1 and TRBJ2-1; no clear D. This CDR3 is built from 13 residues. Trimming took off 8 bases at V and 0 bases at J, with 11 bases between the two ends. Germline values: CDR1 DFQATT, CDR2 SNEGSKA (reference sequence).

This clonotype was detected ten times or more. V is TRBV12-3 or TRBV12-4 and J is TRBJ1-5; tentatively, D is TRBD1 (6 bases). The CDR3 loop spans 16 amino acids. V was trimmed by 3 bases and J by 0 bases, leaving 12 bases between them. CDR3 DNA sequence: TGTGCCAGCAGTTTGTACAGGGACCTTAGCAATCAGCCCCAGCATTTT. It specifies CASSLYRDLSNQPQHF.

This clonotype was picked up many times. The chain joins TRBV12-3 or TRBV12-4 to TRBJ2-4; D is ambiguous. The CDR3 spans 12 residues. V lost 6 bases, J lost 5 bases, and 8 bases lay in between. The CDR3 here is CASRSTENIQYF. For the CDR3, the DNA is TGTGCCAGCAGATCAACAGAAAACATTCAGTACTTC.

This clonotype was recorded at least ten times. The chain joins TRBV7-2 to TRBJ2-4, with D possibly matching TRBD1 (6 bases). The CDR3 runs to 17 residues. V was pared by 1 base and J by 0 bases, with 13 bases between. The germline gives CDR1 SGHTA, CDR2 FQGNSA. CDR3 in amino acids: CASSLVGQRLAKNIQYF. CDR3 DNA: TGTGCCAGCAGCTTAGTAGGACAGCGTCTAGCCAAAAACATTCAGTACTTC.

This clonotype was counted many times. V usage is TRBV7-6 and J usage is TRBJ1-1, with D perhaps matching TRBD1 (5 bases). Trimming pared 1 base from V and 8 bases from J, leaving 8 bases between. In germline, CDR1 is SGHVS, CDR2 FNYEAQ. This CDR3 comprises 12 residues. The CDR3 loop reads CASSLVAGEAFF. CDR3 bases: TGTGCCAGCAGCTTAGTGGCAGGGGAAGCTTTCTTT. Drawing the rest from reference TRBV7-6 and TRBJ1-1, the complete variable domain is GAGVSQSPRYKVTKRGQDVALRCDPISGHVSLYWYRQALGQGPEFLTYFNYEAQQDKSGLPNDRFSAERPEGSISTLTIQRTEQRDSAMYRCASSLVAGEAFFGQGTRLTVV.

This clonotype was seen ten or more times. The rearrangement links TRBV7-2 to TRBJ2-3; TRBD2 agrees at 13 bases. Germline V gives CDR1 SGHTA, CDR2 FQGNSA. V gave up 3 bases and J gave up 0 bases; unmatched junction bases: 3. This CDR3 has 17 residues. CDR3 in amino acids: CASSFGLAGASTDTQYF. CDR3 DNA sequence: TGTGCCAGCAGCTTCGGACTAGCGGGAGCAAGCACAGATACGCAGTATTTT.

This clonotype was found many times. The rearrangement links TRBV28 to TRBJ2-1; TRBD2 aligns across 7 bases. Germline CDR1 reads MDHEN; CDR2 reads SYDVKM. The length of the CDR3 is 14 residues. J was trimmed by 7 bases and V by 11 bases; bases with no gene match: 14. The CDR3 bases are TGTGCCTCCAGGGCTAGCGGAGGAAGGAATGAGCAGTTCTTC. This sequence encodes CASRASGGRNEQFF.

The chain combines TRBV19 with TRBJ2-1; 7 nucleotides agree with TRBD2. CDR1 LNHDA and CDR2 SQIVND come from the germline V gene (reference sequence). The CDR3 totals 15 residues. Germline trimming cut 1 base from V and 7 bases from J; bases unmatched to any gene: 7. The CDR3 region has the DNA TGTGCCAGTAGTATAGTGGCGGGAGTTATGAATGAGCAGTTCTTC. This codes for CASSIVAGVMNEQFF.

In this sample, this clonotype turned up many times. This sequence joins TRBV9 and TRBJ2-1; TRBD2 matches at 7 bases. Germline-derived CDR1 and CDR2 are SGDLS and YYNGEE. J lost 3 bases, V lost 8 bases, and 11 bases had no gene match. This CDR3 comprises 15 residues. CDR3 in DNA: TGTGCCAGTAACCCGGAGGCGGGGGACTACAATGAGCAGTTCTTC. It codes for CASNPEAGDYNEQFF.

In its sample, this clonotype was seen a few times. The V and J genes are TRBV7-2 and TRBJ2-3; 11 bases are shared with TRBD2. The CDR3 totals 16 residues. V lost 8 bases to trimming and J lost 3 bases; unmatched junction nucleotides: 10. Germline assignment: CDR1 SGHTA and CDR2 FQGNSA. The CDR3 coding sequence is TGTGCCAGCCGTCAACCTAGCGGGAGGATGACAGATACGCAGTATTTT. Protein product: CASRQPSGRMTDTQYF.

This clonotype has a count of ten or more. V is TRBV13 and J is TRBJ2-1; the D gene is possibly TRBD1 (6 bases). V was shortened by 4 bases and J by 6 bases, with 10 bases between the two germline ends. This CDR3 region has 13 residues. Germline loops: CDR1 PRHDT, CDR2 FYEKMQ (reference sequence). The CDR3: CASSYRVGNEQFF. CDR3 nucleotide sequence: TGTGCCAGCAGCTACAGGGTGGGCAATGAGCAGTTCTTC.

This clonotype was counted many times. V is TRBV15 and J is TRBJ1-2; possible D gene TRBD1, 5 bases. CDR3 size: 14 residues. Per germline, CDR1 LNHNV and CDR2 YYDKDF (reference sequence). V lost 5 bases to trimming and J lost 4 bases, with 14 bases between them. CDR3 sequence reads: CATSRRDGPYGYTF. DNA for the CDR3: TGTGCCACCAGCCGGCGGGACGGTCCCTATGGCTACACCTTC.

This clonotype was counted only a few times. The chain has TRBV3-1 and TRBJ2-1; TRBD2 might be the D (5 bases). Germline-derived CDR1 and CDR2 are LGHDT and YNNKEL (reference sequence). The CDR3 consists of 18 residues. V was shortened by 1 base and J by 0 bases, with 16 bases between the two germline ends. CDR3 bases: TGTGCCAGCAGCCAAGTAGCTAGCCCGCCATTCTCCTACAATGAGCAGTTCTTC. Translation: CASSQVASPPFSYNEQFF.

This clonotype was found a few times. The chain links TRBV4-1 to TRBJ2-4; 12 bases are a match to TRBD2. Losses at the gene ends were 1 base for V and 0 bases for J; bases not matched to a gene: 4. The CDR3 covers 18 residues. Germline V gives CDR1 MGHRA, CDR2 YSYEKL. CDR3 residues: CASSQGGLAGLAKNIQYF. The CDR3 bases are TGCGCCAGCAGCCAAGGGGGACTAGCGGGCCTAGCCAAAAACATTCAGTACTTC.

This clonotype was seen only a few times. This chain uses TRBV19 with TRBJ1-5; D is possibly TRBD1 (5 bases). V shed 2 bases and J shed 7 bases, with 24 bases lying between them. Germline CDR1 reads LNHDA; CDR2 reads SQIVND (reference sequence). The length of the CDR3 is 18 residues. The DNA of the CDR3 is TGTGCCAGTAGTATAAGGGGCGTAGGACTCCTTACGGGGCAGCCCCAGCATTTT. This codes for CASSIRGVGLLTGQPQHF.

This rearrangement joins TRBV20-1 to TRBJ2-7; perhaps D is TRBD1 or TRBD2 (6 bases each). Germline values: CDR1 DFQATT, CDR2 SNEGSKA (reference sequence). The CDR3 consists of 14 residues. V was trimmed by 3 bases and J by 1 base, leaving 13 bases between them. The CDR3 region is CSASPGDISYEQYF. The CDR3 DNA follows: TGCAGTGCTAGCCCGGGGGACATTTCCTACGAGCAGTACTTC.

About this clonotype itself: One junction end disagrees with the germline gene, perhaps due to a read error. The V gene is TRBV4-2, the J gene TRBJ2-2; maybe TRBD2 (6 bases). CDR3 length: 14 residues. CDR1 is LGHNA, CDR2 YNFKEQ, per germline. CDR3 bases: TGTGCCAGCAGCCAGGGGGACTCCACCCGGGAGCTGTTTTTT. Its protein is CASSQGDSTRELFF.